This record covers a single T cell receptor (beta chain). These data are taken from a study of siplizumab effects on memory and regulatory T cells. The V end lost 4 bases, the J end lost 4 bases, and 6 bases lay between the germline ends. Per the germline V gene, CDR1 is SGHRS and CDR2 is YFSETQ. The CDR3 spans 12 residues. Repertoires were generated with immunoSEQ multiplex PCR, while TCRdb's copy carries only in-frame clones and drops some. The repertoire holds 90,000 to 120,000 clones, with nearly 95% as singletons. Sequenced material: Tregs sorted from blood. J is TRBJ2-1 and V is TRBV5-1; unclear D gene. This TCR was recovered from a human donor in good health. The CDR3 here is CASSLSYNEQFF. The DNA of the CDR3 is TGCGCCAGCAGCCTATCTTACAATGAGCAGTTCTTC.